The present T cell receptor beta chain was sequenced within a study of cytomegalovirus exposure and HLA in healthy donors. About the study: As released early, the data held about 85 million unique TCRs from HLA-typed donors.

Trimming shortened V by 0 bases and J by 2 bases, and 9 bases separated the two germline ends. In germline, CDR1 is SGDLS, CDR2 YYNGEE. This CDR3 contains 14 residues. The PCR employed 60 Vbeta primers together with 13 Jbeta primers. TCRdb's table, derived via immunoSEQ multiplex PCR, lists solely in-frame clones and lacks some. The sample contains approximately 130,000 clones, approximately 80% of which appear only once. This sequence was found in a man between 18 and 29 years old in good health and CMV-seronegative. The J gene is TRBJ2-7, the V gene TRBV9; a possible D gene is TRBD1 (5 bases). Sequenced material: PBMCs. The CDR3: CASSVEQATYEQYF. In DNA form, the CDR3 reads TGTGCCAGCAGCGTAGAACAGGCGACCTACGAGCAGTACTTC.